What follows are 18 T cell receptor beta chains derived from one specimen sequenced in a study of OX40 agonist ivuxolimab in advanced cancers. Produced via immunoSEQ multiplex PCR; TCRdb's table is partial and in-frame only. The sample includes 98,000 or so clones, about 91% of them seen just once. Sample: CD4+ or CD8+ T cells sorted from blood, taken in a trial of the OX40 agonist ivuxolimab. The receptors come from an adult with an advanced solid tumor such as melanoma, head and neck, liver or kidney cancer.

The J gene is TRBJ1-5, the V gene TRBV19; no reliable D call. The CDR3 sequence is 13 residues long. Germline V lookup: CDR1 LNHDA, CDR2 SQIVND (reference sequence). V dropped 4 bases and J dropped 1 base, with 5 bases sitting between them. In nucleotides, the CDR3 is TGTGCCAGTAGTAGCAGAAGCAATCAGCCCCAGCATTTT. Translation gives CASSSRSNQPQHF.

This rearrangement joins TRBV7-9 to TRBJ2-1, with D tentatively TRBD1 (5 bases). The CDR3 has 16 residues. Deletions cut 3 bases from V and 7 bases from J, with 19 bases between. Germline-derived CDR1 and CDR2 are SEHNR and FQNEAQ (reference sequence). The CDR3 spells CASSFFSGRKGNEQFF. DNA of the CDR3: TGTGCCAGCAGCTTTTTCTCTGGCAGGAAGGGGAATGAGCAGTTCTTC.

The chain combines TRBV11-1 with TRBJ2-5, with D possibly being TRBD1 (5 bases). The germline V gene encodes CDR1 SGHAT and CDR2 FQDESV (reference sequence). The CDR3 spans 15 residues. The V end was cut by 1 base, the J end by 5 bases, with 14 bases between. The CDR3 DNA reads as TGTGCCAGCAGCTTAGGTTTAGGGGAAAGGGAGACCCAGTACTTC. It encodes CASSLGLGERETQYF.

The gene calls are TRBV10-1 and TRBJ2-2; D is ambiguous. Between the trimmed V and J ends, which lost 1 base and 0 bases, there was a span of 3 bases. Germline lookup yields CDR1 WNHNN and CDR2 SYGVQD (reference sequence). CDR3 length equals 14 residues. Written as DNA, the CDR3 is TGCGCCAGCAGTGAGTACACGAACACCGGGGAGCTGTTTTTT. Its translation is CASSEYTNTGELFF.

V is TRBV30 and J is TRBJ2-3, with D maybe TRBD2 (6 bases). Trimming cost V 4 bases and J 4 bases, with 9 bases left between them. The germline V gene encodes CDR1 GTSNPN and CDR2 SVGIG (reference sequence). This CDR3 contains 12 residues. CDR3 protein: CAWTGVADTQYF. The CDR3 bases are TGTGCCTGGACGGGGGTGGCAGATACGCAGTATTTT.

The J gene is TRBJ2-5, the V gene TRBV4-1; no clear D gene. The V gene lost 2 bases and the J gene lost 1 base, with 11 bases spanning the gap. Per the germline V gene, CDR1 is MGHRA and CDR2 is YSYEKL. The CDR3 has 15 residues. DNA of the CDR3: TGCGCCAGCAGCCAAACTTTGGGGTCCCAAGAGACCCAGTACTTC. Amino acid sequence: CASSQTLGSQETQYF.

The chain carries TRBV30 and TRBJ2-2; D remains unclear. Trimming stripped 7 bases from V and 7 bases from J, with 7 bases between. The CDR3 sequence is 10 residues long. The germline CDR1 and CDR2 sequences are GTSNPN and SVGIG (reference sequence). For the CDR3, the DNA is TGTGCCTTATATTACGGGGAGCTGTTTTTT. Translating gives CALYYGELFF.

The genes are TRBV7-9 and TRBJ2-5, with TRBD1 identical over 9 bases. Germline V gene data show CDR1 as SEHNR and CDR2 as FQNEAQ (reference sequence). Trimming cost V 0 bases and J 2 bases; bases outside gene matches: 7. The CDR3 is 17 amino acids. The CDR3 bases are TGTGCCAGCAGCTTAGCGCGGGTCGGGACAGGGCAAGAGACCCAGTACTTC. It is translated as CASSLARVGTGQETQYF. Full variable domain (outside the CDR3, taken from reference TRBV7-9 and TRBJ2-5): DTGVSQNPRHKITKRGQNVTFRCDPISEHNRLYWYRQTLGQGPEFLTYFQNEAQLEKSRLLSDRFSAERPKGSFSTLEIQRTEQGDSAMYLCASSLARVGTGQETQYFGPGTRLLVL.

The chain recombines TRBV7-2 with TRBJ1-4; 9 bases are shared with TRBD1. Trimming took 5 bases from V and 5 from J; bases not matched to a gene: 9. The CDR3 extends over 16 amino acids. The germline gives CDR1 SGHTA, CDR2 FQGNSA. The CDR3 sequence: CASSPQGAGGNEKLFF. CDR3 coding DNA: TGTGCCAGCAGCCCACAGGGGGCAGGGGGGAATGAAAAACTGTTTTTT.

This clone was seen once. The chain links TRBV7-3 to TRBJ2-7; 11 bases line up with TRBD1. The V gene end was trimmed by 5 bases and the J gene end by 5 bases; junction bases not matched to a gene: 5. The CDR3 contains 14 residues. CDR1 is SGHTA and CDR2 is FQGTGA in the germline V gene. The CDR3 DNA follows: TGTGCCAGCAGCCGAGGACAGGGGGCGGACGAGCAGTACTTC. Amino acids: CASSRGQGADEQYF.

The chain employs TRBV5-1 and TRBJ2-2, with D possibly called TRBD1 or TRBD2 (5 bases each). CDR3 length equals 16 residues. V lost 3 bases and J 0 bases, leaving 12 bases between the germline ends. The germline gives CDR1 SGHRS, CDR2 YFSETQ. The CDR3 DNA is TGCGCCAGCAGCTGGGACGCACTAACGAACACCGGGGAGCTGTTTTTT. Its protein is CASSWDALTNTGELFF. Using reference TRBV5-1 and TRBJ2-2 for the parts outside the CDR3, the full variable domain is KAGVTQTPRYLIKTRGQQVTLSCSPISGHRSVSWYQQTPGQGLQFLFEYFSETQRNKGNFPGRFSGRQFSNSRSEMNVSTLELGDSALYLCASSWDALTNTGELFFGEGSRLTVL.

This CDR3 reads CASRDSGDTQYF. The CDR3 coding sequence is TGCGCCAGCAGGGATTCAGGAGATACGCAGTATTTT. The chain links TRBV5-1 to TRBJ2-3; D not certain. V lost 5 bases and J 5 bases, leaving 9 bases between the germline ends. The CDR3 is 12 amino acids. Germline V gives CDR1 SGHRS, CDR2 YFSETQ. Full variable domain (remainder filled in from reference TRBV5-1 and TRBJ2-3): KAGVTQTPRYLIKTRGQQVTLSCSPISGHRSVSWYQQTPGQGLQFLFEYFSETQRNKGNFPGRFSGRQFSNSRSEMNVSTLELGDSALYLCASRDSGDTQYFGPGTRLTVL.

The V gene is TRBV28, the J gene TRBJ2-7; D gene uncertain. This CDR3 comprises 13 residues. Trimming pared 3 bases from V and 6 bases from J, leaving 12 bases between. Germline CDR1 and CDR2: MDHEN and SYDVKM. The CDR3 nucleotides are TGTGCCAGCAGTTTCCCCTCCCTACTCGAGCAGTACTTC. Protein product: CASSFPSLLEQYF.

This sequence joins TRBV5-5 and TRBJ1-2; weak D call: TRBD1 (6 bases). Trimming pared 6 bases from V and 2 bases from J, leaving 17 bases between. CDR3 length equals 15 residues. Germline V gene lookup returns CDR1 SGHKS and CDR2 YYEKEE (reference sequence). This CDR3 reads CASILAGGANYGYTF. In DNA, the CDR3 is TGTGCCAGCATCCTCGCTGGGGGCGCCAACTATGGCTACACCTTC. The whole variable domain, remainder taken from reference TRBV5-5 and TRBJ1-2, is DAGVTQSPTHLIKTRGQQVTLRCSPISGHKSVSWYQQVLGQGPQFIFQYYEKEERGRGNFPDRFSARQFPNYSSELNVNALLLGDSALYLCASILAGGANYGYTFGSGTRLTVV.

The chain is built from TRBV18 and TRBJ2-1, with 7 bases matching TRBD2. This CDR3 has 15 amino acids. Germline trimming cut 6 bases from V and 3 bases from J; bases unmatched to any gene: 8. Germline assignment: CDR1 KGHSH and CDR2 LQKENI. CDR3 DNA sequence: TGTGCCAGCTCGCAAAAGGCGGGAGACTACAATGAGCAGTTCTTC. Its translation is CASSQKAGDYNEQFF.

The chain carries TRBV5-4 and TRBJ2-3; weak D call: TRBD2 (6 bases). CDR3 length equals 15 residues. The germline CDR1 and CDR2 sequences are SGHNT and YYREEE (reference sequence). V was pared by 0 bases and J by 3 bases, with 11 bases between. The CDR3 sequence is CASSLEEGRTDTQYF. CDR3 nucleotides: TGTGCCAGCAGCTTGGAGGAGGGTAGAACAGATACGCAGTATTTT.

The chain uses TRBV27 and TRBJ2-7; D is ambiguous. Germline-derived CDR1 and CDR2 are MNHEY and SMNVEV (reference sequence). The CDR3 is made up of 13 amino acids. Trimming pared 7 bases from V and 2 bases from J, leaving 12 bases between. The CDR3 here is CASKENSAYEQYF. The DNA of the CDR3 is TGTGCCAGCAAAGAAAACAGCGCCTACGAGCAGTACTTC.

The chain joins TRBV28 to TRBJ2-7, with D perhaps TRBD1 or TRBD2 (5 bases each). The CDR3 sequence is 14 residues long. The ends were cut back, 6 bases at V and 2 bases at J, with 14 bases in the middle. The germline V gene has CDR1 MDHEN and CDR2 SYDVKM. This chain's CDR3 is CASSHGTEPYEQYF. CDR3 DNA: TGTGCCAGCAGCCACGGGACCGAACCCTACGAGCAGTACTTC.